This T cell receptor (beta chain) comes out of a study of blood T cell repertoires in COVID-19. Study as a whole: Samples of COVID-19 (acute and convalescent) were obtained from the United States, Italy and Spain.

In the study's own analysis: Amplifying reference gene primers gave estimates of nucleated cell counts. TCRdb keeps only in-frame clones here, not all; method: immunoSEQ multiplex PCR. The D gene and trimming were derived from the DNA, and the V and J assignments and clone size from that table. The profile shows about 200,000 clones, around 81% of them singletons. Germline V gene data show CDR1 as MDHEN and CDR2 as SYDVKM. Deletions cut 2 bases from V and 9 bases from J, with 8 bases between. This CDR3 region has 12 residues. The J gene is TRBJ2-1, the V gene TRBV28, with D unclear. The sample comprised peripheral blood. The origin of this receptor is a man in his fifties or sixties with COVID-19, enrolled during active disease. The CDR3: CASSLLLREQFF. DNA of the CDR3: TGTGCCAGCAGTTTACTCTTGCGTGAGCAGTTCTTC.